This T cell receptor (beta chain) was captured in a study of long-term antiretroviral therapy in people with HIV. General study results and limits: Clones showing expansion before ART dominated the repertoire at all time points.

Investigators performed immunoSEQ version v3.0 at survey level. Clones were read by immunoSEQ multiplex PCR, and TCRdb kept only the in-frame ones, dropping some. The table includes several thousand clones, around 82% detected once. To note about this clone: The antigen is not known.

Trimming shortened V by 4 bases and J by 8 bases, and 15 bases separated the two germline ends. This CDR3 contains 13 residues. Per germline, CDR1 SQVTM and CDR2 ANQGSEA. Roughly 0.85-10 million cryopreserved PBMC were held in samples before DNA extraction. The chain is built from TRBV29-1 and TRBJ2-1; D is possibly TRBD2 (6 bases). This TCR was recovered from a man aged 25 to 40 with HIV. This specimen was unsorted PBMCs, taken 0.4 years before starting antiretroviral therapy. The chain's CDR3 is CSVAGGSSDEQFF. For the CDR3, the DNA is TGCAGCGTTGCTGGGGGGAGCAGCGATGAGCAGTTCTTC.